This TCR beta chain stems from a study of shared clonotypes between healthy human individuals. Study summary: With ages of 18 to 49, the donors were a couple of women and a few men. There were three CD4 naive, three CD4 memory, two CD8 naive and one CD8 memory plates per donor.

Per the germline V gene, CDR1 is LNHDA and CDR2 is SQIVND (reference sequence). V shed 1 base, J shed 6 bases, and the junction held 8 bases outside the gene matches. The CDR3 extends over 16 amino acids. In regard to this clone: The antigen remains unidentified.

TCRdb's copy holds only in-frame clones and misses some; the assay was immunoSEQ multiplex PCR. Of 2 million to 2.5 million clones listed, 85% to 95% are singletons. Study results and caveats: When compared with the clonotypes that were shared by all four sorted-subset donors, the non-shared clonotypes turned out to have lower generation probabilities. Clonotype sharing levels among donors were expected to vary with sequencing depth.

Sequenced: naive CD4+ T cells from PBMCs. As for subset: CD45RA+ positively selected. The chain links TRBV19 to TRBJ2-7, with 11 bases fitting TRBD2. The sequence was obtained from a man younger than 35 in good health. Some clones in this sample may be carry-over from other donors' samples. CDR3 region: CASSIVASGGLIEQYF. The CDR3 DNA follows: TGTGCCAGTAGTATAGTTGCTAGCGGGGGGCTTATCGAGCAGTACTTC.